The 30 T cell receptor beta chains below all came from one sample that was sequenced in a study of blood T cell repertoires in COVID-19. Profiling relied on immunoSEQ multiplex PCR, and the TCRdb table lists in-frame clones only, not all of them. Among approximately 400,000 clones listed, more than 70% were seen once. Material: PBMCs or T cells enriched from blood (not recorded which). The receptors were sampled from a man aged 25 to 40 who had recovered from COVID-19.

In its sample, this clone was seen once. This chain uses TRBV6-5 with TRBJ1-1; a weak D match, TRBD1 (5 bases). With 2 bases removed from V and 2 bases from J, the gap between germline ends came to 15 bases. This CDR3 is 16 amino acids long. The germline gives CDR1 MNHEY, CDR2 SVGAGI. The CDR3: CASSYPGQGLNTEAFF. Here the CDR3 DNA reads TGTGCCAGCAGTTACCCCGGCCAGGGCCTAAACACTGAAGCTTTCTTT.

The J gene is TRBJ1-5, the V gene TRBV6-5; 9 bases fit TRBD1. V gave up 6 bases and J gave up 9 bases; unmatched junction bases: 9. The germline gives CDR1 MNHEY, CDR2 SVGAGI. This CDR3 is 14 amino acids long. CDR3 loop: CASSWRQGVSPQHF. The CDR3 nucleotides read TGTGCCAGCAGCTGGAGACAGGGGGTATCGCCCCAGCATTTT.

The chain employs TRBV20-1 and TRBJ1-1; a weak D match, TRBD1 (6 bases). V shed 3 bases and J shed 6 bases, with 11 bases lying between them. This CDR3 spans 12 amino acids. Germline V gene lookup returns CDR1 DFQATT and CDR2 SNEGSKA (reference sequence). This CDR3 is CSASRGKAEAFF. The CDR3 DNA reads TGCAGTGCTAGTAGGGGGAAGGCTGAAGCTTTCTTT.

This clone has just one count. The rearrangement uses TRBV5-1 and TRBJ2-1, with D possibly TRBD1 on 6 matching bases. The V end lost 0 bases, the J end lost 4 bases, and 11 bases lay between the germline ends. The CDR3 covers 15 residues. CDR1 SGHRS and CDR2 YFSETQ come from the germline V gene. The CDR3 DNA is TGCGCCAGCAGCTTGGGACAGGCCGTGTACAATGAGCAGTTCTTC. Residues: CASSLGQAVYNEQFF.

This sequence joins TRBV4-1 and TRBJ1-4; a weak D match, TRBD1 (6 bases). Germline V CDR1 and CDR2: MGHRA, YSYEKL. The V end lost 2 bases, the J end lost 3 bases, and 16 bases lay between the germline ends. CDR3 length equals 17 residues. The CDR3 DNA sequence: TGCGCCAGCAGCCAATTAGGAGGGGGGGAGGCTAATGAAAAACTGTTTTTT. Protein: CASSQLGGGEANEKLFF.

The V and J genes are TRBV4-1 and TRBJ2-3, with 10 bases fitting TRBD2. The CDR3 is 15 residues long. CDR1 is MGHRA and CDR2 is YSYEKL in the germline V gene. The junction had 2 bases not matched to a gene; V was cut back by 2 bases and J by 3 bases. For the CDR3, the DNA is TGCGCCAGCAGCCAATTACTAGCGGGGACAGATACGCAGTATTTT. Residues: CASSQLLAGTDTQYF.

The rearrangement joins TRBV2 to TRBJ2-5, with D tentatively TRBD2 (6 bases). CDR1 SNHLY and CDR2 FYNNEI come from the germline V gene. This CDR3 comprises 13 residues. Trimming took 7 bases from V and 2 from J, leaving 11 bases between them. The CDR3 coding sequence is TGTGCCAGCATGGGGGGATCACAAGAGACCCAGTACTTC. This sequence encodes CASMGGSQETQYF.

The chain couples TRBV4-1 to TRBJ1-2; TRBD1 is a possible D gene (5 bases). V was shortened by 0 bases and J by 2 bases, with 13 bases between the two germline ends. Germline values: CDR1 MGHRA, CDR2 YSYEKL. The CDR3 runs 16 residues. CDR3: CASSQEGWTSNYGYTF. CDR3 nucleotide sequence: TGCGCCAGCAGCCAAGAGGGCTGGACATCCAACTATGGCTACACCTTC.

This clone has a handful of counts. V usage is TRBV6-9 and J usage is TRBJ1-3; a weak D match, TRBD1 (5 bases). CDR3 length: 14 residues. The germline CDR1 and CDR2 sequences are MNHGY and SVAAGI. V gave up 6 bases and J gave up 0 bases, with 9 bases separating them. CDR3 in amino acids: CASRLGLSGNTIYF. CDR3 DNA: TGTGCCAGCAGATTGGGACTCTCTGGAAACACCATATATTTT.

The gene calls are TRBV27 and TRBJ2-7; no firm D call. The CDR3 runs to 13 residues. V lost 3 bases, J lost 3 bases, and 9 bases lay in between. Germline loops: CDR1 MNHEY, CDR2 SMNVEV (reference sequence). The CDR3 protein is CASSFYSNYEQYF. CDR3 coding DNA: TGTGCCAGCAGTTTTTACTCGAACTACGAGCAGTACTTC.

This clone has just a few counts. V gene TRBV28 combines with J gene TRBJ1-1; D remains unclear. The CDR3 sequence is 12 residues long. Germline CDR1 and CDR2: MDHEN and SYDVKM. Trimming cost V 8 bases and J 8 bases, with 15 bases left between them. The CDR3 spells CASATETHEAFF. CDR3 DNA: TGTGCCAGCGCTACTGAGACTCACGAAGCTTTCTTT. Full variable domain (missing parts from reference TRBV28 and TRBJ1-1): DVKVTQSSRYLVKRTGEKVFLECVQDMDHENMFWYRQDPGLGLRLIYFSYDVKMKEKGDIPEGYSVSREKKERFSLILESASTNQTSMYLCASATETHEAFFGQGTRLTVV.

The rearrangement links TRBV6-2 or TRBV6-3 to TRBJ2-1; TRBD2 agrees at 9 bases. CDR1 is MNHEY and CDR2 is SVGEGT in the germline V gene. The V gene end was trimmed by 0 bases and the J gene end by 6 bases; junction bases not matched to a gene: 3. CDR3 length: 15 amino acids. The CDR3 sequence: CASSYSRGGGNEQFF. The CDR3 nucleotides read TGTGCCAGCAGTTACTCGCGGGGGGGCGGCAATGAGCAGTTCTTC.

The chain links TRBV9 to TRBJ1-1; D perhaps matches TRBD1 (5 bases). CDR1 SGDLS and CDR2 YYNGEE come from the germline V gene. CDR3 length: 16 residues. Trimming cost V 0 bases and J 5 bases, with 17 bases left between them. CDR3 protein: CASSVGEGRIGTEAFF. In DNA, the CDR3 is TGTGCCAGCAGCGTAGGGGAGGGGCGGATAGGTACTGAAGCTTTCTTT.

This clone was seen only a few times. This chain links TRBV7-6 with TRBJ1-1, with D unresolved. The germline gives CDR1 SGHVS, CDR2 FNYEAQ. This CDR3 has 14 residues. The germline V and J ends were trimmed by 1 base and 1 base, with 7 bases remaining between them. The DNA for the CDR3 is TGTGCCAGCAGCTTAGTCCGAGGGAACACTGAAGCTTTCTTT. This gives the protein CASSLVRGNTEAFF.

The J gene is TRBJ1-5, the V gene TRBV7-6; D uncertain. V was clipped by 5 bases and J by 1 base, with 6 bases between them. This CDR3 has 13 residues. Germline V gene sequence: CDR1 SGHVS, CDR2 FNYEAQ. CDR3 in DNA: TGTGCCAGCAGCCTTGAGAGCAATCAGCCCCAGCATTTT. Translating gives CASSLESNQPQHF.

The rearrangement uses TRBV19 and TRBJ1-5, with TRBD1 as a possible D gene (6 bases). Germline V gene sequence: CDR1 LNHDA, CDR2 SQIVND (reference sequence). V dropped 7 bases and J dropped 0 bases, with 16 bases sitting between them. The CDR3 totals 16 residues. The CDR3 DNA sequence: TGTGCCAGTAAGCAGGGGCCCCTGGGTAGCAATCAGCCCCAGCATTTT. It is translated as CASKQGPLGSNQPQHF.

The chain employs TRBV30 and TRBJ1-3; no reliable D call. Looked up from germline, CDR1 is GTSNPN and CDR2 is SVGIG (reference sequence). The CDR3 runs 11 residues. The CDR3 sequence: CGAASGNTIYF. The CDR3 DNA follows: TGTGGGGCAGCCTCTGGAAACACCATATATTTT.

This CDR3 is CASSRLRGNQPQHF. CDR3 nucleotide sequence: TGTGCCAGCAGCCGTTTGAGGGGCAATCAGCCCCAGCATTTT. The V call is TRBV6-5, the J call TRBJ1-5; D is uncertain. The CDR3 runs 14 residues. Germline CDR1 MNHEY, CDR2 SVGAGI. Between the trimmed V and J ends, which lost 6 bases and 2 bases, there was a span of 11 bases.

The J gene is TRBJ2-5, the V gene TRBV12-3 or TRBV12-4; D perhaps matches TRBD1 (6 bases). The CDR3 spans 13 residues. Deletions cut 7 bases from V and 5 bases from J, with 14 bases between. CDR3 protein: CASISRGSETQYF. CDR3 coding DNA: TGTGCCAGCATCTCTAGGGGGAGCGAGACCCAGTACTTC.

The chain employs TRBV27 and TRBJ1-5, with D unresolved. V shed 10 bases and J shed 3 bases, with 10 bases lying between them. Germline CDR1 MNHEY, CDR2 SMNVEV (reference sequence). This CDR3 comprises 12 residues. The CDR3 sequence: CATGSNNQPQHF. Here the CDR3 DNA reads TGTGCCACCGGGTCCAACAATCAGCCCCAGCATTTT.

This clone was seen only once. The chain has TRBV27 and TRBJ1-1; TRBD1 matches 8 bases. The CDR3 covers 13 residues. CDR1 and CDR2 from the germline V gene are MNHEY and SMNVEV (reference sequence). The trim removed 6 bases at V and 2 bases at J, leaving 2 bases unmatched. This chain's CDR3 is CASSGQGNTEAFF. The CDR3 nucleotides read TGTGCCAGCAGCGGACAGGGCAACACTGAAGCTTTCTTT.

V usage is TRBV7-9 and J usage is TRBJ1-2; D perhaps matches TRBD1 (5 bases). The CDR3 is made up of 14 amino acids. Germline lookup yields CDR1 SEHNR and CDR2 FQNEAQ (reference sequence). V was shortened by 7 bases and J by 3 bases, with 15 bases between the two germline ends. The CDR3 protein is CASTNRGGDYGYTF. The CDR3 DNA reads TGTGCCAGCACCAATCGGGGGGGTGACTATGGCTACACCTTC.

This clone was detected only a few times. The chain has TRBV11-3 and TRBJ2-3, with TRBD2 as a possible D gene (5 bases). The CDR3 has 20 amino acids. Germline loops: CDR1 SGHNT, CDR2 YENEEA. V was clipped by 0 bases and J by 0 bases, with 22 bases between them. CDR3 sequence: CASSLDVARARRVSTDTQYF. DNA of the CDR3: TGTGCCAGCAGCTTAGACGTGGCTAGGGCCCGGCGGGTTAGCACAGATACGCAGTATTTT.

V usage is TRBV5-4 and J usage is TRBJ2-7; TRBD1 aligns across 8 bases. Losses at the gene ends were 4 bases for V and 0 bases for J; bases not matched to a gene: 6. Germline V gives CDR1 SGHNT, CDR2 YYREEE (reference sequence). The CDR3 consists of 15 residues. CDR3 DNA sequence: TGTGCCAGCAGCCTCGGGACAGGCGTCTCCTACGAGCAGTACTTC. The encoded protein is CASSLGTGVSYEQYF.

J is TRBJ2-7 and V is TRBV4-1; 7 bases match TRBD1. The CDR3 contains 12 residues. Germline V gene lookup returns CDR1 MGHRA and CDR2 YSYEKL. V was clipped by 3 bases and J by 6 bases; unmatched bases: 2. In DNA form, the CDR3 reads TGCGCCAGCAGCCATTCAGGGGGCGAGCAGTACTTC. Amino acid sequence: CASSHSGGEQYF.

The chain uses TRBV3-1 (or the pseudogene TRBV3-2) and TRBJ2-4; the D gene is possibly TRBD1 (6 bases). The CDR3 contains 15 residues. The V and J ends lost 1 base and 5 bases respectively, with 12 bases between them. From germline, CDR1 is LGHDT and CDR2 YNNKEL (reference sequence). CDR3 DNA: TGTGCCAGCAGCCAAGTTGGGACATCCGAAAACATTCAGTACTTC. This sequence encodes CASSQVGTSENIQYF.

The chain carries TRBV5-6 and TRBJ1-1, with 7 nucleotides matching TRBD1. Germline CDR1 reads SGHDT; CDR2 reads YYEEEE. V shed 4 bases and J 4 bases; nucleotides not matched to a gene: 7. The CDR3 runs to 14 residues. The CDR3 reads CASSTSGGSTEAFF. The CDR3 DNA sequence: TGTGCCAGCAGCACATCAGGGGGTAGCACTGAAGCTTTCTTT. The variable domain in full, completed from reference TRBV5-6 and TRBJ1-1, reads DAGVTQSPTHLIKTRGQQVTLRCSPKSGHDTVSWYQQALGQGPQFIFQYYEEEERQRGNFPDRFSGHQFPNYSSELNVNALLLGDSALYLCASSTSGGSTEAFFGQGTRLTVV.

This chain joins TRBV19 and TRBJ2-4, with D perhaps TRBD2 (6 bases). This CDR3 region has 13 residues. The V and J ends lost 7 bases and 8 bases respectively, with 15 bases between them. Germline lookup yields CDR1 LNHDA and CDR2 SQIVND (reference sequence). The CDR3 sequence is CASKEGGEDIQYF. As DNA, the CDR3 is TGTGCCAGTAAGGAAGGAGGGGAGGACATTCAGTACTTC.

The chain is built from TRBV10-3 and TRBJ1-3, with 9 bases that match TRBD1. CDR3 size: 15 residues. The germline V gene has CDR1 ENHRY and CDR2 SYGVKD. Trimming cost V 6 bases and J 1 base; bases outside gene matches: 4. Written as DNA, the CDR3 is TGTGCCATCAGACCCGACAGGGGGTCTGGAAACACCATATATTTT. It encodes CAIRPDRGSGNTIYF.

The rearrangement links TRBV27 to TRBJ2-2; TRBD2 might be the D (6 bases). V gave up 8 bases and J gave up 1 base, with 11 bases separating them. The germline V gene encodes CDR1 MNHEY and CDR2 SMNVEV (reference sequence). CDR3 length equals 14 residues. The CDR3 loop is CASYSAGNTGELFF. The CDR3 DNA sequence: TGTGCCAGCTACTCAGCGGGGAACACCGGGGAGCTGTTTTTT.